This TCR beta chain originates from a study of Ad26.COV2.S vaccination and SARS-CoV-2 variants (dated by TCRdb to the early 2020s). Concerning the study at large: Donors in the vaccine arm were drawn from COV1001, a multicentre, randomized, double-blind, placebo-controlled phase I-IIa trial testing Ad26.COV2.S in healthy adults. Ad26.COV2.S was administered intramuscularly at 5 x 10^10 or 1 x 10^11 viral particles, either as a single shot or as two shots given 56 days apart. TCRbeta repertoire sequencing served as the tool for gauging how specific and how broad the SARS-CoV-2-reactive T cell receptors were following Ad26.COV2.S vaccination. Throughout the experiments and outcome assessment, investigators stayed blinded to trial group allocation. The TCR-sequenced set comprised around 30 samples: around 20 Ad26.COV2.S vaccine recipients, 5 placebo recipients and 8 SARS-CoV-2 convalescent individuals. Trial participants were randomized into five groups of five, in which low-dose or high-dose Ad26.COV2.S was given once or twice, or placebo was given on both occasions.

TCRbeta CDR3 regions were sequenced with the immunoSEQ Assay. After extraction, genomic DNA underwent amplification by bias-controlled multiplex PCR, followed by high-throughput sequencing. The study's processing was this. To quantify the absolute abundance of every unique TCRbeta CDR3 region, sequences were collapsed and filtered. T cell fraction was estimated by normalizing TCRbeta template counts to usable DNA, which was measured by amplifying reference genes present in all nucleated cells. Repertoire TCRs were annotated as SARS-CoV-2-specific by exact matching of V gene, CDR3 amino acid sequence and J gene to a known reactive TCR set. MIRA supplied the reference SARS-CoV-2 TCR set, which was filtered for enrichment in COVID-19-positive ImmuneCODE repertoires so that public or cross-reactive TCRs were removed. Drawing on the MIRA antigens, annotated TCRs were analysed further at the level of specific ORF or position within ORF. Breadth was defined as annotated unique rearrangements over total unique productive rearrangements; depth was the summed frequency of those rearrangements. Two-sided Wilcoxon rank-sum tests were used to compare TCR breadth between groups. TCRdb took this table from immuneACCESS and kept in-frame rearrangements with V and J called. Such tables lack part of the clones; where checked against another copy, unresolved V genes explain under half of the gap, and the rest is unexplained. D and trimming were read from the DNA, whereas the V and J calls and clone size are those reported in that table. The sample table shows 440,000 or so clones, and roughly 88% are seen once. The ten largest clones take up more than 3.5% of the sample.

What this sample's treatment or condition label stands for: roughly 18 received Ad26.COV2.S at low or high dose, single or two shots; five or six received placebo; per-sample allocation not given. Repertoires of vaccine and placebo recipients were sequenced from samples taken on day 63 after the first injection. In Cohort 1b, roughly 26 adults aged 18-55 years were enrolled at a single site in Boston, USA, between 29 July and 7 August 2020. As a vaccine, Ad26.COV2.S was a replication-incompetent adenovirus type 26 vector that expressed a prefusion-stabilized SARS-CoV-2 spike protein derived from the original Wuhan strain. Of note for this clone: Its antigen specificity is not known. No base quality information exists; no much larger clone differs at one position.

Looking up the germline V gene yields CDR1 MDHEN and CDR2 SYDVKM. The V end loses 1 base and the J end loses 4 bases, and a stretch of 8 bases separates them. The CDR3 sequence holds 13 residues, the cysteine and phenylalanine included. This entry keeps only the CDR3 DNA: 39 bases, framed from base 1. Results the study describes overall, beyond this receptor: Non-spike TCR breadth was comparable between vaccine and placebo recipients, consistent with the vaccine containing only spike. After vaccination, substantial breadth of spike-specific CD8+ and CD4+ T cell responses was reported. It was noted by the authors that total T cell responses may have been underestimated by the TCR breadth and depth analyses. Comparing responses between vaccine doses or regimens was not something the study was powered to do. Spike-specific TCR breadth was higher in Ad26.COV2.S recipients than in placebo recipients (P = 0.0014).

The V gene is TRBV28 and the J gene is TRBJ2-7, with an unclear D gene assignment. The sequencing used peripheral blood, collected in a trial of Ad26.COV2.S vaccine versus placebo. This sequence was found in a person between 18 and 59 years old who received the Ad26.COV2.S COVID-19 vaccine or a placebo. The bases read TGTGCCAGCAGTTTATATCGCCTGTACGAGCAGTACTTC. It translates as CASSLYRLYEQYF.